Sequencing of this TCR beta chain was carried out in a study of control samples from healthy donors and cancer patients. The method was immunoSEQ multiplex PCR; TCRdb's version includes in-frame clones alone and lacks a portion of them. This sample has about 120,000 clones; over 85% occur once, and the top ten carry about 3.5%. The clonotype comes from a young man in good health. Sequencing was performed on blood.

The chain's CDR3 is CASSLSPGTAVGGYTF. The CDR3 DNA reads TGTGCCAGCAGCTTGTCACCCGGGACGGCGGTAGGAGGCTACACCTTC. The genes are TRBV7-8 and TRBJ1-2, with a possible D match to TRBD1 (5 bases). Trimming stripped 3 bases from V and 8 bases from J, with 22 bases between. CDR3 length equals 16 residues. From germline, CDR1 is SGHVS and CDR2 FQNEAQ.